This entry concerns a single T cell receptor (beta chain). Unique molecular identifiers tagged the TCRbeta library. From the PCR reads, TCRdb called clonotypes with MiXCR, one entry per CDR3 protein. This repertoire shows roughly 82,000 distinct CDR3 sequences, 12% to 15% found once; its top ten account for 27%. This CDR3 is 17 amino acids long. Trimming stripped 4 bases from V and 7 bases from J, with 23 bases between. The sample originates from a study of T-cell reconstitution after alpha-beta-depleted transplantation in children. This receptor was taken from a male patient aged 2 to 10 who had a stem cell transplant for acute lymphoblastic leukemia, so the T cells may come from the graft donor. This chain links TRBV12-3 or TRBV12-4 with TRBJ1-5, with a possible D match to TRBD1 (6 bases). The input for sequencing was PBMCs, mostly from graft donor cells, taken 180 days after TCRalphabeta/CD19-depleted stem cell transplant. The DNA for the CDR3 is TGTGCCAGCAGTTCTAGCCTGGGACTGACAGGCTGGCAGCCCCAGCATTTT. Translating it yields CASSSSLGLTGWQPQHF.